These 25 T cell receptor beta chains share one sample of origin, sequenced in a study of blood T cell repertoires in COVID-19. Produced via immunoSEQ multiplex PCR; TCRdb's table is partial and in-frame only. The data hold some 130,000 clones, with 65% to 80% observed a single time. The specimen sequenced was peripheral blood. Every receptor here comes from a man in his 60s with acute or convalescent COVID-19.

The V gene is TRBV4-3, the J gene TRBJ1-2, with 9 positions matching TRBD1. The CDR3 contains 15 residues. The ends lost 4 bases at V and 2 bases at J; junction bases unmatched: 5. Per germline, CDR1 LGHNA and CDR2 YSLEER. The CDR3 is CASSPGTGTNYGYTF. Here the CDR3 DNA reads TGCGCCAGCAGCCCCGGGACAGGGACCAACTATGGCTACACCTTC.

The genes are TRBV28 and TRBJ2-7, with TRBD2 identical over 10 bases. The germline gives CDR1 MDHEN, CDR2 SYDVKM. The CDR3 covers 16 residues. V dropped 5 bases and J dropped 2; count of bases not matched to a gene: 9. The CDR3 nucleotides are TGTGCCAGCAGTGGTTTCCCTAGCGGGGGCACCTACGAGCAGTACTTC. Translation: CASSGFPSGGTYEQYF.

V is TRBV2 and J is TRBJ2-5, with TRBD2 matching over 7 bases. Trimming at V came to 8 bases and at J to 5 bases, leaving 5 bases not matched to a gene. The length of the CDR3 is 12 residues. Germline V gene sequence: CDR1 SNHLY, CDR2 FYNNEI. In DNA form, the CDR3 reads TGTGCCAGCTCCTGGGGGGGGGAGACCCAGTACTTC. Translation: CASSWGGETQYF.

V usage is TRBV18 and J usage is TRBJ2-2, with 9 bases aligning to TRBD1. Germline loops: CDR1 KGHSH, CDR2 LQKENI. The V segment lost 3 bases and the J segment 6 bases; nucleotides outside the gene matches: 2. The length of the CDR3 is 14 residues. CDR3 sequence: CASSPWTGAGELFF. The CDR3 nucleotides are TGTGCCAGCTCACCCTGGACAGGGGCCGGGGAGCTGTTTTTT. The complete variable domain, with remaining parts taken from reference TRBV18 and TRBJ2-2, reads NAGVMQNPRHLVRRRGQEARLRCSPMKGHSHVYWYRQLPEEGLKFMVYLQKENIIDESGMPKERFSAEFPKEGPSILRIQQVVRGDSAAYFCASSPWTGAGELFFGEGSRLTVL.

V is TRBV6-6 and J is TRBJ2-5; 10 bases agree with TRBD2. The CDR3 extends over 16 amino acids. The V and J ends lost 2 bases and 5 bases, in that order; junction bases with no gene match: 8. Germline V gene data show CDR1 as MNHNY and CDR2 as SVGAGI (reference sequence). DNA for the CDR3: TGTGCCAGCAGTTACGACCTAGCGGGAGCCGGCGAGACCCAGTACTTC. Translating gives CASSYDLAGAGETQYF.

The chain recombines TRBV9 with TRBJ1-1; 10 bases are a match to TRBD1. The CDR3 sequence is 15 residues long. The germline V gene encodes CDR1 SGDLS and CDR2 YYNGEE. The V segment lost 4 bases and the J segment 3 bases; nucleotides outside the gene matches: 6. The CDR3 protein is CASSPGTGVHTEAFF. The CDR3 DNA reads TGTGCCAGCAGCCCAGGGACAGGGGTTCACACTGAAGCTTTCTTT.

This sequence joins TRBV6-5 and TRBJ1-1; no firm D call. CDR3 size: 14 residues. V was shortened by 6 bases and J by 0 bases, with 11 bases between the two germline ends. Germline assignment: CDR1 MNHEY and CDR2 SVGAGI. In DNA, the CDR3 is TGTGCCAGCAGGCCCCCGAACATGAACACTGAAGCTTTCTTT. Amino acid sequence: CASRPPNMNTEAFF.

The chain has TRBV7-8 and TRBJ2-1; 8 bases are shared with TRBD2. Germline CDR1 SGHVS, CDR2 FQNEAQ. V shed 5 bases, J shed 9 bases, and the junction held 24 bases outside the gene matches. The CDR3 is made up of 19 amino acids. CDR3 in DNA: TGTGCCAGCAGCCCAGCCGCGGCGGGAGGATTGCTACCCCCCGGTGAGCAGTTCTTC. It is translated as CASSPAAAGGLLPPGEQFF.

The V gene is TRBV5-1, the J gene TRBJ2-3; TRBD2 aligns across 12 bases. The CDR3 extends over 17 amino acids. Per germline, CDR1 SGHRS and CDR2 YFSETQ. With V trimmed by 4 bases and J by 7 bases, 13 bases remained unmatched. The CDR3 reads CASSLLTSGGAGNTQYF. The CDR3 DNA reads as TGCGCCAGCAGCCTCCTGACTAGCGGGGGTGCGGGAAATACGCAGTATTTT.

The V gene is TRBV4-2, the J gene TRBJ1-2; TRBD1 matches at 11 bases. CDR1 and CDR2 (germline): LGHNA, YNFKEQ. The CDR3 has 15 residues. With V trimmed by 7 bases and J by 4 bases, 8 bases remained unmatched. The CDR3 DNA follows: TGTGCCAGCACTGGGCCGGGACAGGGGGGCTATGGCTACACCTTC. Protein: CASTGPGQGGYGYTF.

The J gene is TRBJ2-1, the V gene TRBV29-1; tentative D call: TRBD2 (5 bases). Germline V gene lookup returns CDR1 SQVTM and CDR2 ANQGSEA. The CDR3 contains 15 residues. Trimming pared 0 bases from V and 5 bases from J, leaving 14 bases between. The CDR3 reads CSVEDPNMRDNEQFF. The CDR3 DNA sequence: TGCAGCGTTGAAGATCCCAATATGAGGGACAATGAGCAGTTCTTC.

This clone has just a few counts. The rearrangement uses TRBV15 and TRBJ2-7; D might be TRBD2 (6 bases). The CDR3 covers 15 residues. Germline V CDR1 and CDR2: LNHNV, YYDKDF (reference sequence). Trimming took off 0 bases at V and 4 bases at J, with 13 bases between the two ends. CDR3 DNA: TGTGCCACCAGCAGAGATTGGAGGGGAAGTTACGAGCAGTACTTC. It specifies CATSRDWRGSYEQYF. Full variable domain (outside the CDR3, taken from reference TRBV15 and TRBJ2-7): DAMVIQNPRYQVTQFGKPVTLSCSQTLNHNVMYWYQQKSSQAPKLLFHYYDKDFNNEADTPDNFQSRRPNTSFCFLDIRSPGLGDTAMYLCATSRDWRGSYEQYFGPGTRLTVT.

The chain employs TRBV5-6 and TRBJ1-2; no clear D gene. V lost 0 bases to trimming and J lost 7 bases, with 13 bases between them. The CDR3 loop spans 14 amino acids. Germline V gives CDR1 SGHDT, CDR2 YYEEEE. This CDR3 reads CASSLEGGGSGYTF. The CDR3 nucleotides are TGTGCCAGCAGCTTGGAGGGCGGCGGGAGTGGCTACACCTTC.

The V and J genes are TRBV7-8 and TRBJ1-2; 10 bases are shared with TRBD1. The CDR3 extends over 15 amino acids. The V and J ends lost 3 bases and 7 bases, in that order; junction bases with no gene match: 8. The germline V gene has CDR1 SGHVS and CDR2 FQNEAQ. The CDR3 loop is CASSFSLRTGGGYTF. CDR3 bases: TGTGCCAGCAGCTTCTCCCTCCGGACAGGGGGTGGCTACACCTTC.

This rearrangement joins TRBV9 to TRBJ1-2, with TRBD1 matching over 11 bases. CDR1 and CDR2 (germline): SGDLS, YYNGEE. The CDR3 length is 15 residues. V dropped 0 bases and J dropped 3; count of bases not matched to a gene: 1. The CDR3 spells CASSVGTGGDYGYTF. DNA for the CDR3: TGTGCCAGCAGCGTAGGGACAGGGGGCGACTATGGCTACACCTTC.

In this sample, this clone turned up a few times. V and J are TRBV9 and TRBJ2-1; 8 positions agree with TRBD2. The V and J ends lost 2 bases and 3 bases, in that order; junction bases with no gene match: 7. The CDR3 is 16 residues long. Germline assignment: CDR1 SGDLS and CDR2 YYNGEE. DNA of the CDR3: TGTGCCAGCAGCGTCCAAGCGGGAGATATCTACAATGAGCAGTTCTTC. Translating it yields CASSVQAGDIYNEQFF.

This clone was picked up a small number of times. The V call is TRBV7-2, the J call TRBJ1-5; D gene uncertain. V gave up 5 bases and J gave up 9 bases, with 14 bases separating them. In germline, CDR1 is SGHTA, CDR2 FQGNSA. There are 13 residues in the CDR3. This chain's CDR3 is CASSPPGGSPQHF. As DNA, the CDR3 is TGTGCCAGCAGCCCCCCGGGTGGGTCGCCCCAGCATTTT.

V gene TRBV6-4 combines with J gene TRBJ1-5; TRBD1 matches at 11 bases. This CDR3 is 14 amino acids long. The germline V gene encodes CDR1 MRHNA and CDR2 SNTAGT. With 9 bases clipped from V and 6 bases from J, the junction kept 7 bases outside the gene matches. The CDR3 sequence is CASPPGQGGQPQHF. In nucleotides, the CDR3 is TGTGCCAGTCCCCCGGGACAGGGGGGTCAGCCCCAGCATTTT.

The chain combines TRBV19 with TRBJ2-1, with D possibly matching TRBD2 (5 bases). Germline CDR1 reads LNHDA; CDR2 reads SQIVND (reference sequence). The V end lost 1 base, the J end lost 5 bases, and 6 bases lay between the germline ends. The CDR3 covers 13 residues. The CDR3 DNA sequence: TGTGCCAGTAGTATAGGGAGGAACAATGAGCAGTTCTTC. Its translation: CASSIGRNNEQFF.

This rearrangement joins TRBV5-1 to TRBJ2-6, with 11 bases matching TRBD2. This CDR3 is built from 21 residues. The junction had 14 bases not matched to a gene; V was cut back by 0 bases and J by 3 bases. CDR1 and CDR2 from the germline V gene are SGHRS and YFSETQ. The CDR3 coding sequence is TGCGCCAGCAGCTTGGGGAGTCTAGCGGGAGGAGGAATGGGTGGGGCCAACGTCCTGACTTTC. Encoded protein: CASSLGSLAGGGMGGANVLTF.

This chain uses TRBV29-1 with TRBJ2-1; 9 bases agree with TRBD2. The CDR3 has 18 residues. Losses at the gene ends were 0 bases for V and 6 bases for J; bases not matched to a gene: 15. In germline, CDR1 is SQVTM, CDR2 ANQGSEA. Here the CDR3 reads CSVEEGSGRYYEFNEQFF. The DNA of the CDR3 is TGCAGCGTTGAAGAGGGTAGCGGGAGATACTACGAATTCAATGAGCAGTTCTTC.

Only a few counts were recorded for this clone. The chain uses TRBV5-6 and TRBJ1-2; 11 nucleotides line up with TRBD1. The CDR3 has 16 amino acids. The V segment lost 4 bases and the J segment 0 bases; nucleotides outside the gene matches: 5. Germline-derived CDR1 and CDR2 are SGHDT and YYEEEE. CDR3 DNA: TGTGCCAGCAGCCCAGGGGACAGGGGGTCTAACTATGGCTACACCTTC. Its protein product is CASSPGDRGSNYGYTF.

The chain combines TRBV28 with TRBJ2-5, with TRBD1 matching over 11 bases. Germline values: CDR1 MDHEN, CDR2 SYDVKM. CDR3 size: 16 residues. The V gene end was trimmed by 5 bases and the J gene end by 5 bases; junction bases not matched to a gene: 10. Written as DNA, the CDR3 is TGTGCCAGCAGTCAAAGAGGACAGGGGGCAGCTGAGACCCAGTACTTC. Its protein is CASSQRGQGAAETQYF.

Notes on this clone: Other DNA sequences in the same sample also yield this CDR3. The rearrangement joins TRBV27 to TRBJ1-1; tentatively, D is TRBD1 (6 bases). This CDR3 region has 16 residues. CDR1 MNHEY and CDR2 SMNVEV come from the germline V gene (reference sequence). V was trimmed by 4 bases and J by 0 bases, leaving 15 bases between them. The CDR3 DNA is TGTGCCAGCAGTTCCCCGACAGGTCTGATGAACACTGAAGCTTTCTTT. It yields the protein CASSSPTGLMNTEAFF.

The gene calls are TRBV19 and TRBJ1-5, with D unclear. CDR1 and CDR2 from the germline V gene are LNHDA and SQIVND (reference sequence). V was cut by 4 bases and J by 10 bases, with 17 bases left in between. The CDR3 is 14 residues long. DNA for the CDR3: TGTGCCAGTAGTAGGTCCCTGCGGCTGTCTCCCCAGCATTTT. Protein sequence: CASSRSLRLSPQHF.